Shown below are 8 T cell receptor beta chains from a single sample sequenced in a study of CD8 T cells in ankylosing spondylitis. TCRdb re-derived calls from the 5' RACE reads in MiXCR, one entry per CDR3 protein. The table shows under 150,000 distinct CDR3 sequences, with about a tenth occurring only once. The sequencing sample was made of blood, either unsorted or a sorted T cell fraction (not recorded which). Receptor source: a male donor with ankylosing spondylitis or in good health (not recorded which).

This clonotype came up many times. The chain has TRBV5-6 and TRBJ2-5; 7 nucleotides line up with TRBD2. CDR1 is SGHDT, CDR2 YYEEEE, per germline. J gave up 7 bases and V 4 bases, and 16 bases lay outside the gene matches. This CDR3 spans 16 amino acids. The DNA for the CDR3 is TGTGCCAGCAGCCTTAGACTAGCAGCCCCCATTCCGACCCAGTACTTC. It codes for CASSLRLAAPIPTQYF.

The chain combines TRBV7-9 with TRBJ2-3; tentative D call: TRBD1 (5 bases). The CDR3 covers 14 residues. V gave up 5 bases and J gave up 0 bases, with 9 bases separating them. Germline CDR1 SEHNR, CDR2 FQNEAQ (reference sequence). The CDR3 loop is CASSTGTSTDTQYF. The CDR3 bases are TGTGCCAGCAGCACAGGAACTAGCACAGATACGCAGTATTTT. Full variable domain (outside the CDR3, taken from reference TRBV7-9 and TRBJ2-3): DTGVSQNPRHKITKRGQNVTFRCDPISEHNRLYWYRQTLGQGPEFLTYFQNEAQLEKSRLLSDRFSAERPKGSFSTLEIQRTEQGDSAMYLCASSTGTSTDTQYFGPGTRLTVL.

V usage is TRBV29-1 and J usage is TRBJ2-5, with D possibly being TRBD2 (6 bases). There are 14 residues in the CDR3. Germline assignment: CDR1 SQVTM and CDR2 ANQGSEA. The V gene lost 4 bases and the J gene lost 5 bases, with 17 bases spanning the gap. The CDR3 loop reads CSVGSGDGGETQYF. DNA for the CDR3: TGCAGCGTTGGTTCCGGGGATGGAGGGGAGACCCAGTACTTC.

This clonotype showed up many times. This chain links TRBV5-1 with TRBJ2-7; 7 bases are shared with TRBD2. This CDR3 contains 17 residues. J gave up 0 bases and V 6 bases, and 15 bases lay outside the gene matches. CDR1 and CDR2 (germline): SGHRS, YFSETQ. CDR3 nucleotides: TGCGCCAGCACAGAAGCCGCAGGCGGCGGGAGCTCCTACGAGCAGTACTTC. Translation: CASTEAAGGGSSYEQYF.

The V gene is TRBV7-9, the J gene TRBJ1-1; 7 nucleotides align to TRBD1. This CDR3 comprises 14 residues. Trimming removed 5 bases from V and 7 bases from J; junction bases left unmatched: 10. The V gene's germline CDR1 is SEHNR and CDR2 FQNEAQ (reference sequence). The CDR3 nucleotides are TGTGCCAGCAGCATAACCGGGACAGTGGATGAAGCTTTCTTT. It codes for CASSITGTVDEAFF. The variable domain in full, completed from reference TRBV7-9 and TRBJ1-1, reads DTGVSQNPRHKITKRGQNVTFRCDPISEHNRLYWYRQTLGQGPEFLTYFQNEAQLEKSRLLSDRFSAERPKGSFSTLEIQRTEQGDSAMYLCASSITGTVDEAFFGQGTRLTVV.

The table lists this clonotype with a few counts. The chain recombines TRBV18 with TRBJ1-2; the D is unclear. Per the germline V gene, CDR1 is KGHSH and CDR2 is LQKENI. Trimming removed 2 bases at V and 8 bases at J, with 21 bases between. The CDR3 extends over 16 amino acids. DNA for the CDR3: TGTGCCAGCTCACCATCCGGGGTCCAGGAACGGGGAGGCTACACCTTC. Protein sequence: CASSPSGVQERGGYTF. Variable domain in full (rest from reference TRBV18 and TRBJ1-2): NAGVMQNPRHLVRRRGQEARLRCSPMKGHSHVYWYRQLPEEGLKFMVYLQKENIIDESGMPKERFSAEFPKEGPSILRIQQVVRGDSAAYFCASSPSGVQERGGYTFGSGTRLTVV.

This clonotype has a handful of counts. CDR3 sequence: CASSGGGQPGTYNEQFF. The DNA for the CDR3 is TGTGCCAGCAGCGGAGGGGGTCAGCCGGGTACCTACAATGAGCAGTTCTTC. V gene TRBV9 combines with J gene TRBJ2-1; D is perhaps TRBD1 (6 bases). CDR3 length: 17 amino acids. V lost 3 bases and J lost 2, with 18 bases in between. The V gene's germline CDR1 is SGDLS and CDR2 YYNGEE.

Ten or more counts support this clonotype. The DNA of the CDR3 is TGTGCCAGCAGCCAAGAAGGGACTAGCGGGAAGACGCAGTATTTT. It is translated as CASSQEGTSGKTQYF. This chain joins TRBV4-2 and TRBJ2-3; 13 nucleotides agree with TRBD2. This CDR3 region has 15 residues. Germline trimming cut 0 bases from V and 9 bases from J; bases unmatched to any gene: 3. The germline gives CDR1 LGHNA, CDR2 YNFKEQ.